This T cell receptor (beta chain) was sequenced during a study of tumor-infiltrating lymphocytes in primary liver carcinoma. Study details: Spanning 30 to 69 years of age, the patients were men and women.

TCR beta cDNA was prepared out of roughly 520 ng total RNA by means of a constant-region primer. Slightly modified ARM-PCR, run as three nested multiplex PCR rounds, produced the TCR beta libraries. The first two PCR rounds used TRBV1-TRBV30 primers with a Cbeta primer, about 9 cycles each. TCRdb redid the calling of the multiplex PCR reads with MiXCR, one entry per CDR3 protein. This sample has 330,000 or so distinct CDR3 sequences; around 60% occur once, and the top ten carry 5% to 6.5%. This clonotype showed up just a few times. For blood RNA, unsorted whole blood served as the source, and germline DNA was extracted too. Trimming removed 3 bases from V and 5 bases from J; junction bases left unmatched: 10. Looked up from germline, CDR1 is MGHDK and CDR2 is SYGVNS. The CDR3 covers 16 residues.

The genes are TRBV25-1 and TRBJ2-1; 7 bases line up with TRBD1. This clonotype originated in a man aged 40-49 years with primary liver carcinoma and hepatitis B virus infection. Sequencing input: peripheral blood. CDR3 sequence (DNA): TGTGCCAGCAGTGACGGTACAGGGGCAATCCACAATGAGCAGTTCTTC. Translating it yields CASSDGTGAIHNEQFF.